This passage covers 6 T cell receptor beta chains from one sample sequenced in a study of STAT5B mutations in CD4+ large granular lymphocyte leukemia. Produced via immunoSEQ multiplex PCR; TCRdb's table is partial and in-frame only. The sample records 20,000 to 25,000 clones, roughly 82% being singletons. Sequencing used CD4+ T cells from blood buffy coats. The receptors were gathered from a human donor in good health.

The chain recombines TRBV7-8 with TRBJ2-1, with D maybe TRBD1 (7 bases). Trimming cost V 11 bases and J 10 bases, with 24 bases left between them. In germline, CDR1 is SGHVS, CDR2 FQNEAQ. The CDR3 loop spans 14 amino acids. The CDR3 DNA reads as TGTGCCTCTAGGGGGCGGGACTTCTTGGGGGAGCAGTTCTTC. It is translated as CASRGRDFLGEQFF.

This clone was counted only a few times. The V gene is TRBV19, the J gene TRBJ1-5, with 7 positions matching TRBD1. Germline CDR1 is LNHDA and CDR2 is SQIVND (reference sequence). Unmatched junction bases numbered 2, after V lost 2 bases and J lost 4 bases. The CDR3 is 14 amino acids. The CDR3 region is CASSISTGNQPQHF. The CDR3 bases are TGTGCCAGTAGTATATCGACAGGGAATCAGCCCCAGCATTTT.

This clone was found a few times. The chain is built from TRBV19 and TRBJ1-5; D remains unclear. V was pared by 3 bases and J by 7 bases, with 10 bases between. Looked up from germline, CDR1 is LNHDA and CDR2 is SQIVND (reference sequence). This CDR3 region has 13 residues. The CDR3 loop is CASSILQAQPQHF. CDR3 DNA sequence: TGTGCCAGTAGTATTCTTCAGGCACAGCCCCAGCATTTT.

The chain combines TRBV4-2 with TRBJ1-4; unclear D gene. The CDR3 loop spans 18 amino acids. The V gene's germline CDR1 is LGHNA and CDR2 YNFKEQ. Trimming pared 2 bases from V and 1 base from J, leaving 17 bases between. CDR3 sequence: CASSQTQSFSRTNEKLFF. The CDR3 DNA reads as TGTGCCAGCAGCCAAACCCAGTCCTTTTCAAGAACTAATGAAAAACTGTTTTTT.

The chain couples TRBV27 to TRBJ1-1, with 11 bases aligning to TRBD1. This CDR3 spans 15 amino acids. V was pared by 5 bases and J by 4 bases, with 6 bases of the junction left unmatched. Germline CDR1 is MNHEY and CDR2 is SMNVEV (reference sequence). This chain's CDR3 is CASSNAGTGGTEAFF. CDR3 bases: TGTGCCAGCAGTAACGCCGGGACAGGGGGCACTGAAGCTTTCTTT.

The gene calls are TRBV28 and TRBJ2-1; 11 bases map to TRBD2. The J segment lost 6 bases and the V segment lost 5 bases, leaving 12 bases of the junction unmatched. The CDR3 runs to 17 residues. CDR1 is MDHEN, CDR2 SYDVKM, per germline. Here the CDR3 reads CASSPRLAGPFFNEQFF. CDR3 bases: TGTGCCAGCAGTCCCAGACTAGCGGGGCCTTTTTTCAATGAGCAGTTCTTC.